This passage covers 16 T cell receptor beta chains from one sample sequenced in a study of blood T cell repertoires in COVID-19. The method was immunoSEQ multiplex PCR; TCRdb's version includes in-frame clones alone and lacks a portion of them. The data contain approximately 46,000 clones, roughly four fifths of them seen just once; the ten biggest clones take up about 2.9%. The material sequenced was peripheral blood. The receptor set was obtained from a woman aged 60-75 years with acute or convalescent COVID-19.

The J gene is TRBJ2-1, the V gene TRBV4-1, with 7 bases fitting TRBD1. This CDR3 contains 15 residues. Germline CDR1 and CDR2: MGHRA and YSYEKL. Germline trimming cut 4 bases from V and 3 bases from J; bases unmatched to any gene: 6. As DNA, the CDR3 is TGCGCCAGCAGCCCAGGGACAGAATACTACAATGAGCAGTTCTTC. Translation gives CASSPGTEYYNEQFF.

J is TRBJ1-2 and V is TRBV28, with 9 bases matching TRBD1. The CDR3 consists of 13 residues. CDR1 is MDHEN and CDR2 is SYDVKM in the germline V gene. J gave up 3 bases and V 11 bases, and 7 bases lay outside the gene matches. The CDR3 nucleotides are TGTGCCGGAACAGGGGGCGCCGACTATGGCTACACCTTC. Encoded protein: CAGTGGADYGYTF.

The V and J genes are TRBV11-2 and TRBJ2-7, with D unresolved. The CDR3 extends over 11 amino acids. CDR1 SGHAT and CDR2 FQNNGV come from the germline V gene. V was shortened by 5 bases and J by 3 bases, with 5 bases between the two germline ends. In nucleotides, the CDR3 is TGTGCCAGCAGCATTAGCTACGAGCAGTACTTC. The encoded protein is CASSISYEQYF.

V usage is TRBV27 and J usage is TRBJ1-6, with D possibly TRBD1 on 6 matching bases. Deletions cut 2 bases from V and 7 bases from J, with 9 bases between. CDR1 MNHEY and CDR2 SMNVEV come from the germline V gene (reference sequence). This CDR3 comprises 14 residues. The CDR3 loop is CASSLRQGNSPLHF. The CDR3 coding sequence is TGTGCCAGCAGTTTAAGGCAGGGGAATTCACCCCTCCACTTT.

The gene calls are TRBV3-1 (or the pseudogene TRBV3-2) and TRBJ2-3; D possibly corresponds to TRBD1 (6 bases). The germline CDR1 and CDR2 sequences are LGHDT and YNNKEL (reference sequence). Trimming cost V 8 bases and J 4 bases, with 16 bases left between them. The CDR3 is made up of 14 amino acids. For the CDR3, the DNA is TGTGCCAGCTGTCTTGGGGGCGCCTCAGATACGCAGTATTTT. The encoded protein is CASCLGGASDTQYF.

This chain uses TRBV5-5 with TRBJ1-2; 8 nucleotides match TRBD1. V lost 4 bases to trimming and J lost 4 bases; unmatched junction nucleotides: 9. CDR1 is SGHKS, CDR2 YYEKEE, per germline (reference sequence). This CDR3 contains 15 residues. DNA of the CDR3: TGTGCCAGCAGCCCCAACAGGGGGGGACTCTATGGCTACACCTTC. Translation: CASSPNRGGLYGYTF.

The J gene is TRBJ2-3, the V gene TRBV24-1; D is uncertain. CDR3 length equals 17 residues. In germline, CDR1 is KGHDR, CDR2 SFDVKD. V lost 0 bases to trimming and J lost 0 bases, with 12 bases between them. CDR3 coding DNA: TGTGCCACCAGTGATTTGCGGCGGCTCCTTAGCACAGATACGCAGTATTTT. Translating it yields CATSDLRRLLSTDTQYF.

This sequence joins TRBV5-1 and TRBJ2-1, with a tentative D call TRBD2 (5 bases). The germline CDR1 and CDR2 sequences are SGHRS and YFSETQ. There are 15 residues in the CDR3. Deletions cut 0 bases from V and 0 bases from J, with 7 bases between. The CDR3 is CASSLAGSSYNEQFF. Written as DNA, the CDR3 is TGCGCCAGCAGCTTGGCGGGAAGCTCCTACAATGAGCAGTTCTTC.

The V call is TRBV5-1, the J call TRBJ1-1; 12 bases match TRBD1. The germline V gene has CDR1 SGHRS and CDR2 YFSETQ. V shed 0 bases, J shed 0 bases, and the junction held 15 bases outside the gene matches. The CDR3 loop spans 21 amino acids. The CDR3 region is CASSLAPSGQGAGNMNTEAFF. In nucleotides, the CDR3 is TGCGCCAGCAGCTTGGCTCCGTCGGGACAGGGGGCGGGGAATATGAACACTGAAGCTTTCTTT.

Regarding this clone: A read error may account for a junction end that differs from germline. The rearrangement links TRBV5-6 to TRBJ1-5, with 9 bases fitting TRBD1. Germline V gene sequence: CDR1 SGHDT, CDR2 YYEEEE. The CDR3 length is 15 residues. CDR3 sequence: CANSLGQGPGQPQHF. The CDR3, as DNA: TGTGCCAACAGCTTGGGACAGGGTCCGGGGCAGCCCCAGCATTTT.

This chain connects TRBV27 to TRBJ2-2; a weak D match, TRBD1 (5 bases). Germline-derived CDR1 and CDR2 are MNHEY and SMNVEV (reference sequence). The CDR3 is 16 residues long. V was cut by 1 base and J by 1 base, with 10 bases left in between. Written as DNA, the CDR3 is TGTGCCAGCAGTTTATATCAGGGATTGAACACCGGGGAGCTGTTTTTT. Amino acid sequence: CASSLYQGLNTGELFF.

The gene calls are TRBV19 and TRBJ1-5, with D maybe TRBD1 (5 bases). V lost 6 bases and J 6 bases, leaving 18 bases between the germline ends. Per the germline V gene, CDR1 is LNHDA and CDR2 is SQIVND (reference sequence). The CDR3 totals 15 residues. The CDR3 DNA is TGTGCCAGTAGCCTAGAAGGGGCGTCCGGTCAGCCCCAGCATTTT. Encoded protein: CASSLEGASGQPQHF.

As concerns this clone: A junction end diverges from the germline sequence, so it may reflect a read error. The gene calls are TRBV19 and TRBJ2-7; the match to TRBD1 covers 7 bases. The CDR3 consists of 15 residues. CDR1 and CDR2 from the germline V gene are LNHDA and SQIVND (reference sequence). The DNA of the CDR3 is TGTGCCAATAGTATAACCGGGACAGCTGTCTACGAGCAGTACTTC. The encoded protein is CANSITGTAVYEQYF. Full variable domain (missing parts from reference TRBV19 and TRBJ2-7): DGGITQSPKYLFRKEGQNVTLSCEQNLNHDAMYWYRQDPGQGLRLIYYSQIVNDFQKGDIAEGYSVSREKKESFPLTVTSAQKNPTAFYLCANSITGTAVYEQYFGPGTRLTVT.

The chain is built from TRBV18 and TRBJ1-1; D is undetermined. The CDR3 totals 14 residues. The germline CDR1 and CDR2 sequences are KGHSH and LQKENI. Between the trimmed V and J ends, which lost 1 base and 1 base, there was a span of 7 bases. The CDR3 protein is CASSPLTRNTEAFF. As DNA, the CDR3 is TGTGCCAGCTCACCACTCACTAGGAACACTGAAGCTTTCTTT.

The V gene is TRBV28, the J gene TRBJ1-6; 8 bases are a match to TRBD1. The germline CDR1 and CDR2 sequences are MDHEN and SYDVKM. The CDR3 has 15 amino acids. Trimming took 5 bases from V and 4 from J; bases not matched to a gene: 4. CDR3 region: CASSLRQGYNSPLHF. The DNA for the CDR3 is TGTGCCAGCAGTCTACGACAGGGGTATAATTCACCCCTCCACTTT.

This clone showed up just a few times. V usage is TRBV2 and J usage is TRBJ2-1; 11 bases align to TRBD2. Germline V gene data show CDR1 as SNHLY and CDR2 as FYNNEI. The CDR3 extends over 14 amino acids. Losses at the gene ends were 10 bases for V and 4 bases for J; bases not matched to a gene: 6. Here the CDR3 reads CATRSGRDYNEQFF. DNA for the CDR3: TGTGCCACCCGTAGCGGGAGGGATTACAATGAGCAGTTCTTC. Full variable domain (missing parts from reference TRBV2 and TRBJ2-1): EPEVTQTPSHQVTQMGQEVILRCVPISNHLYFYWYRQILGQKVEFLVSFYNNEISEKSEIFDDQFSVERPDGSNFTLKIRSTKLEDSAMYFCATRSGRDYNEQFFGPGTRLTVL.